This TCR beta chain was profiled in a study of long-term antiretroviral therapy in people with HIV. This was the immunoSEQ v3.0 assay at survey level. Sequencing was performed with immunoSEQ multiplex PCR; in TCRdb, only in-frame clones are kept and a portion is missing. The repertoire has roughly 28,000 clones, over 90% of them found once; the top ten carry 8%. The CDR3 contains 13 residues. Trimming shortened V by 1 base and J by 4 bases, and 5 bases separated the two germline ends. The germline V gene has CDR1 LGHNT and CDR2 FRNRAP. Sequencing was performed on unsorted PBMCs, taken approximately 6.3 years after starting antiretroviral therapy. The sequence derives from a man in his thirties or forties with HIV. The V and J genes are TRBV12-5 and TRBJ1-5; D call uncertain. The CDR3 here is CASGLAENQPQHF. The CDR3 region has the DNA TGTGCTAGTGGTTTGGCCGAAAATCAGCCCCAGCATTTT.